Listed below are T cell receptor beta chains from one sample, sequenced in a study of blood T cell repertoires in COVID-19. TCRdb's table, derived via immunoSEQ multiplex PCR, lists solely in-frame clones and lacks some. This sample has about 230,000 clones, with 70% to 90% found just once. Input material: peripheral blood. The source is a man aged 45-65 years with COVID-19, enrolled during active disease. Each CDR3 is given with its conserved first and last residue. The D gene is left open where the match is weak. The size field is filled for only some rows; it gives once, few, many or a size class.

CDR3: CASSLGGQGTDTQYF
DNA: TGCGCCAGCAGCTTGGGGGGACAGGGCACAGATACGCAGTATTTT
V: TRBV5-1
length: 15
size: -
J: TRBJ2-3
D: TRBD1

CDR3: CASSPRTVNTEAFF
DNA: TGTGCCAGCAGCCCGCGGACTGTGAACACTGAAGCTTTCTTT
V: TRBV7-9
length: 14
size: once
J: TRBJ1-1
D: -

CDR3: CASATTATDTQYF
DNA: TGCGCCAGCGCCACGACAGCCACAGATACGCAGTATTTT
V: TRBV10-2
length: 13
size: -
J: TRBJ2-3
D: -

CDR3: CASRIQGGNTEAFF
DNA: TGTGCCAGCAGGATACAGGGCGGGAACACTGAAGCTTTCTTT
V: TRBV6-5
length: 14
size: -
J: TRBJ1-1
D: -

CDR3: CSARGHNEQFF
DNA: TGCAGTGCTAGAGGGCACAATGAGCAGTTCTTC
V: TRBV20-1
length: 11
size: -
J: TRBJ2-1
D: -

CDR3: CATGTGPYNEQFF
DNA: TGTGCCACCGGGACAGGCCCTTACAATGAGCAGTTCTTC
V: TRBV9
length: 13
size: once
J: TRBJ2-1
D: TRBD1

CDR3: CASSQEWRTPANEKLFF
DNA: TGTGCCAGCAGCCAAGAATGGCGGACACCTGCGAATGAAAAACTGTTTTTT
V: TRBV3-1/TRBV3-2
length: 17
size: few
J: TRBJ1-4
D: -

CDR3: CASSRQQGRIHTGELFF
DNA: TGTGCCAGCAGTCGGCAACAGGGCAGAATTCACACCGGGGAGCTGTTTTTT
V: TRBV6-6
length: 17
size: -
J: TRBJ2-2
D: -

CDR3: CAISGTGAYEQYF
DNA: TGTGCCATCAGCGGGACTGGGGCCTACGAGCAGTACTTC
V: TRBV10-3
length: 13
size: -
J: TRBJ2-7
D: -

CDR3: CATSRDITGNTIYF
DNA: TGTGCCACCAGCAGAGATATTACTGGAAACACCATATATTTT
V: TRBV15
length: 14
size: -
J: TRBJ1-3
D: -

CDR3: CASSSSGQNYGYTF
DNA: TGTGCCAGCAGTAGTTCGGGACAGAACTATGGCTACACCTTC
V: TRBV28
length: 14
size: -
J: TRBJ1-2
D: TRBD1

CDR3: CAPTARTGSYNSPLHF
DNA: TGTGCCCCGACCGCCAGGACGGGGTCCTATAATTCACCCCTCCACTTT
V: TRBV5-8
length: 16
size: -
J: TRBJ1-6
D: -

CDR3: CASSSLAGGPDTQYF
DNA: TGTGCCAGCAGTTCCCTAGCGGGGGGGCCGGATACGCAGTATTTT
V: TRBV28
length: 15
size: -
J: TRBJ2-3
D: TRBD2

CDR3: CASTNGRTKNEKLFF
DNA: TGTGCCAGCACCAACGGGAGAACCAAGAATGAAAAACTGTTTTTT
V: TRBV7-9
length: 15
size: -
J: TRBJ1-4
D: -

CDR3: CASPRGGVNNEQFF
DNA: TGTGCCAGCCCCAGAGGGGGGGTGAACAATGAGCAGTTCTTC
V: TRBV2
length: 14
size: -
J: TRBJ2-1
D: -

CDR3: CASSDAGTSGPRDEQFF
DNA: TGTGCCAGCAGTGACGCCGGGACTAGCGGACCTCGCGATGAGCAGTTCTTC
V: TRBV25-1
length: 17
size: -
J: TRBJ2-1
D: TRBD2

CDR3: CASSRQVGSNQPQHF
DNA: TGTGCCAGCAGTAGACAGGTCGGGAGCAATCAGCCCCAGCATTTT
V: TRBV7-2
length: 15
size: -
J: TRBJ1-5
D: -

CDR3: CASSLKRRGKAFF
DNA: TGTGCCAGCAGTCTAAAACGGCGGGGTAAAGCTTTCTTT
V: TRBV28
length: 13
size: -
J: TRBJ1-1
D: -

CDR3: CARSTGQGASYEQYF
DNA: TGTGCCAGATCCACAGGACAGGGCGCAAGCTACGAGCAGTACTTC
V: TRBV19
length: 15
size: few
J: TRBJ2-7
D: TRBD1

CDR3: CASSSGTGGQETQYF
DNA: TGTGCCAGCAGCTCCGGGACAGGGGGCCAAGAGACCCAGTACTTC
V: TRBV5-4
length: 15
size: -
J: TRBJ2-5
D: TRBD1

CDR3: CASSQDARTGGSSGYTF
DNA: TGCGCCAGCAGCCAAGATGCCCGGACAGGGGGCAGCTCCGGCTACACCTTC
V: TRBV4-3
length: 17
size: -
J: TRBJ1-2
D: TRBD1

CDR3: CSVDRGPETQYF
DNA: TGCAGCGTCGACAGGGGTCCAGAGACCCAGTACTTC
V: TRBV29-1
length: 12
size: -
J: TRBJ2-5
D: TRBD1

CDR3: CASSTGGGGGYEQYF
DNA: TGTGCCAGCAGCACTGGCGGGGGAGGTGGCTACGAGCAGTACTTC
V: TRBV7-2
length: 15
size: -
J: TRBJ2-7
D: TRBD2

CDR3: CATSREQGSYNEQFF
DNA: TGTGCCACCAGCAGAGAACAGGGCTCCTACAATGAGCAGTTCTTC
V: TRBV15
length: 15
size: -
J: TRBJ2-1
D: -

CDR3: CASSATRRSVPDTQYF
DNA: TGCGCCAGCAGTGCAACTAGGAGGAGCGTGCCAGATACGCAGTATTTT
V: TRBV10-2
length: 16
size: -
J: TRBJ2-3
D: -

CDR3: CASSPPGQGGEKLFF
DNA: TGTGCCAGCAGTCCACCGGGACAGGGAGGAGAAAAACTGTTTTTT
V: TRBV28
length: 15
size: once
J: TRBJ1-4
D: TRBD1

CDR3: CASSQPLGEEYF
DNA: TGTGCCAGTAGTCAACCCCTAGGAGAAGAGTATTTT
V: TRBV19
length: 12
size: -
J: TRBJ2-3
D: -

CDR3: CASSFRDSDYDEQFF
DNA: TGTGCCAGCAGCTTTCGGGACTCTGACTATGATGAGCAGTTCTTC
V: TRBV7-9
length: 15
size: -
J: TRBJ2-1
D: -

CDR3: CASSRTRLAGRETQYF
DNA: TGTGCCAGCAGTCGTACCCGACTAGCGGGCCGAGAGACCCAGTACTTC
V: TRBV27
length: 16
size: once
J: TRBJ2-5
D: TRBD2

CDR3: CASGQPHEQYF
DNA: TGTGCCAGCGGACAACCCCACGAGCAGTACTTC
V: TRBV28
length: 11
size: -
J: TRBJ2-7
D: -

CDR3: CASSSNQGGGYTF
DNA: TGTGCCAGCAGCTCGAACCAGGGTGGAGGCTACACCTTC
V: TRBV11-3
length: 13
size: once
J: TRBJ1-2
D: -

CDR3: CASSLDLGLAGYNEQFF
DNA: TGTGCCAGCAGCTTAGATCTCGGGCTAGCGGGGTACAATGAGCAGTTCTTC
V: TRBV11-2
length: 17
size: -
J: TRBJ2-1
D: TRBD2

CDR3: CASSFLGTGGFNSPLHF
DNA: TGTGCCAGCAGCTTTCTCGGGACAGGCGGATTTAATTCACCCCTCCACTTT
V: TRBV7-8
length: 17
size: -
J: TRBJ1-6
D: TRBD1

CDR3: CAIRTSGRSYNEQFF
DNA: TGTGCCATCAGGACTAGCGGGAGGTCTTACAATGAGCAGTTCTTC
V: TRBV10-3
length: 15
size: -
J: TRBJ2-1
D: TRBD2

CDR3: CASSWPGQFSPLHF
DNA: TGTGCCAGTAGTTGGCCGGGACAATTTTCACCCCTCCACTTT
V: TRBV19
length: 14
size: once
J: TRBJ1-6
D: -

CDR3: CASRAGLAAAGSHF
DNA: TGTGCCAGCAGGGCCGGACTAGCGGCCGCTGGTTCGCACTTC
V: TRBV6-1
length: 14
size: -
J: TRBJ2-7
D: TRBD2

CDR3: CASSLDRRQHYSNQPQHF
DNA: TGTGCCAGCAGTTTAGATCGCCGACAGCATTATAGCAATCAGCCCCAGCATTTT
V: TRBV28
length: 18
size: -
J: TRBJ1-5
D: -

CDR3: CASFPGTAGVYGYTF
DNA: TGTGCCAGCTTCCCTGGGACGGCAGGGGTTTATGGCTACACCTTC
V: TRBV28
length: 15
size: -
J: TRBJ1-2
D: -

CDR3: CASSRQGMNTEAFF
DNA: TGTGCCAGCAGCCGCCAGGGTATGAACACTGAAGCTTTCTTT
V: TRBV6-2/TRBV6-3
length: 14
size: -
J: TRBJ1-1
D: -

CDR3: CASSKRDTSYEQYF
DNA: TGTGCCAGTAGTAAGCGGGACACCTCCTACGAGCAGTACTTC
V: TRBV19
length: 14
size: -
J: TRBJ2-7
D: -

CDR3: CAWSTLMNTEAFF
DNA: TGTGCCTGGAGTACCCTAATGAACACTGAAGCTTTCTTT
V: TRBV30
length: 13
size: -
J: TRBJ1-1
D: -